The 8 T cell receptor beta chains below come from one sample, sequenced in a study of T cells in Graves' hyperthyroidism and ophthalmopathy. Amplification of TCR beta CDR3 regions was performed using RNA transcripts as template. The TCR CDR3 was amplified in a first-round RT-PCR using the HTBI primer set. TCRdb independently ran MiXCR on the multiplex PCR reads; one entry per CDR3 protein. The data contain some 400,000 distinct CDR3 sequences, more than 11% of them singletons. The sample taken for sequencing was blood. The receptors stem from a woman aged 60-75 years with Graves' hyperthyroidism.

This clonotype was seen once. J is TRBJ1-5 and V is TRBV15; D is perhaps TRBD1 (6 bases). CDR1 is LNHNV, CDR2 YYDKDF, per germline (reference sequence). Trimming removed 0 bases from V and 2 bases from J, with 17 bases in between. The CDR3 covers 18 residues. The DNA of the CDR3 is TGTGCCACCAGCAGAGATCTCGGGACATTATCCCGCAATCAGCCCCAGCATTTT. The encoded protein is CATSRDLGTLSRNQPQHF.

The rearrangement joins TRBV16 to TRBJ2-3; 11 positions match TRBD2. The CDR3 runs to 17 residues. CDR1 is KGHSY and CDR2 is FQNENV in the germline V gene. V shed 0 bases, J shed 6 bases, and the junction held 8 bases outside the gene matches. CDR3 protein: CASSQSPSGRPADTQYF. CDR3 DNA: TGTGCCAGCAGCCAATCACCTAGCGGGAGGCCGGCCGATACGCAGTATTTT.

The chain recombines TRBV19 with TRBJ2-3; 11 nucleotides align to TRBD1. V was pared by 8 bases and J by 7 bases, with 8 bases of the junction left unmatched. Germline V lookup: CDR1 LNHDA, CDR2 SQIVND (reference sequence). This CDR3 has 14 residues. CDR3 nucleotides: TGTGCCAGTGGGGGACAGGGGGGTTCGAATACGCAGTATTTT. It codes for CASGGQGGSNTQYF.

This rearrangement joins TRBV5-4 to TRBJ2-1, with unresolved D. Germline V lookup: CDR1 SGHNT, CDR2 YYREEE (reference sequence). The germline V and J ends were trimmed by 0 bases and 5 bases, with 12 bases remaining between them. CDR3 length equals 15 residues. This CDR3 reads CASSLAAGSNNEQFF. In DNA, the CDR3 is TGTGCCAGCAGCTTGGCGGCAGGTTCCAACAATGAGCAGTTCTTC.

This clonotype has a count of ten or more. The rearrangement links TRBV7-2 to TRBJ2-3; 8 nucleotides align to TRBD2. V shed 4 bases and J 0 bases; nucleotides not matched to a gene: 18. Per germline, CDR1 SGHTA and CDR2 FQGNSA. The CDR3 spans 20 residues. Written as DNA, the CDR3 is TGTGCCAGCAGCTCCCCTAGGGGTCAGCGGGCTAGCGGGAGCACAGATACGCAGTATTTT. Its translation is CASSSPRGQRASGSTDTQYF. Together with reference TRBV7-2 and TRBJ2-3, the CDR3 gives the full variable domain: GAGVSQSPSNKVTEKGKDVELRCDPISGHTALYWYRQSLGQGLEFLIYFQGNSAPDKSGLPSDRFSAERTGGSVSTLTIQRTQQEDSAVYLCASSSPRGQRASGSTDTQYFGPGTRLTVL.

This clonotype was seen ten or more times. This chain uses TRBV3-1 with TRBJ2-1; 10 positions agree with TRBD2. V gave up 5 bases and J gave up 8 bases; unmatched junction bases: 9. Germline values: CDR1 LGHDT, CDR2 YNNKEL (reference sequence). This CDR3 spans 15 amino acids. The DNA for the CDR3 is TGTGCCAGCAGCGGACTAGCGGAAGCACCGGATGAGCAGTTCTTC. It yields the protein CASSGLAEAPDEQFF.

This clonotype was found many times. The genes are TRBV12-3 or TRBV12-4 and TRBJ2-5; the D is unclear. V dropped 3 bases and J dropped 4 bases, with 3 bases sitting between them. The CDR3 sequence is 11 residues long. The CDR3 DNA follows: TGTGCCAGCAGTTTTCGAGAGACCCAGTACTTC. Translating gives CASSFRETQYF.

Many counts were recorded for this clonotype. The CDR3 loop is CASSPSNTEAFF. The CDR3 DNA reads TGTGCCAGCTCACCCTCCAACACTGAAGCTTTCTTT. The chain joins TRBV18 to TRBJ1-1, with D unresolved. CDR3 size: 12 residues. CDR1 is KGHSH and CDR2 is LQKENI in the germline V gene. The V and J ends lost 3 bases and 2 bases respectively, with 4 bases between them.